The 14 T cell receptor beta chains given below trace back to one sample, sequenced in a study of shared clonotypes between healthy human individuals (dated by TCRdb to 2018 to 2021). Library generation was performed with the immunoSEQ multiplex PCR assay. TCRdb retrieved this table from immuneACCESS and kept in-frame rearrangements only. Not all clones are present; in checked studies, unresolved V genes account for under half, and no reason is known for the remainder. The sample includes over 400,000 clones, with about 96% observed a single time. 0.055% to 0.075% of the sample is taken by the ten largest. The specimen was naive CD4+ T cells sorted from blood. Per the publication, the cell subset or site label means: CD45RA+ positively selected. The receptors come from a woman aged 30 to 39 in good health.

This clone appeared once. The DNA of the CDR3 is TGTGCCAGCAGAAAGGGGCCCACAGATACGCAGTATTTT. This codes for CASRKGPTDTQYF. V usage is TRBV6-5 and J usage is TRBJ2-3; TRBD1 is a possible D gene (5 bases). The germline V gene encodes CDR1 MNHEY and CDR2 SVGAGI. This CDR3 contains 13 residues. V was trimmed by 6 bases and J by 2 bases, leaving 9 bases between them.

The chain uses TRBV5-3 and TRBJ1-1; D call uncertain. TRBV5-3 carries the ORF label, with uncertain function. The CDR3 spans 12 residues. Trimming took 5 bases from V and 2 from J, leaving 7 bases between them. The CDR3 nucleotides are TGTGCCAGAAGTCGGAATAACACTGAAGCTTTCTTT. Its protein product is CARSRNNTEAFF.

V and J are TRBV18 and TRBJ2-7; TRBD2 matches at 7 bases. Germline assignment: CDR1 KGHSH and CDR2 LQKENI. This CDR3 is 16 amino acids long. The trim removed 1 base at V and 2 bases at J, leaving 8 bases unmatched. This chain's CDR3 is CASSPLESGTPYEQYF. The DNA for the CDR3 is TGTGCCAGCTCACCACTGGAAAGCGGGACCCCCTACGAGCAGTACTTC.

The chain recombines TRBV29-1 with TRBJ2-5; D not certain. CDR3 length: 11 residues. CDR1 is SQVTM, CDR2 ANQGSEA, per germline. V was clipped by 6 bases and J by 4 bases, with 9 bases between them. CDR3 in amino acids: CSVGKRETQYF. CDR3 nucleotide sequence: TGCAGCGTAGGCAAAAGAGAGACCCAGTACTTC.

The chain links TRBV5-4 to TRBJ2-5; tentative D call: TRBD2 (6 bases). V was cut by 0 bases and J by 5 bases, with 20 bases left in between. Germline V gene lookup returns CDR1 SGHNT and CDR2 YYREEE (reference sequence). The CDR3 runs 17 residues. The CDR3 DNA follows: TGTGCCAGCAGCTTGGCCAAGCTGGCAGGGACTGTGGAGACCCAGTACTTC. This encodes CASSLAKLAGTVETQYF.

The V and J genes are TRBV18 and TRBJ2-7; D gene unclear. Per the germline V gene, CDR1 is KGHSH and CDR2 is LQKENI. V shed 6 bases and J shed 1 base, with 10 bases lying between them. The CDR3 has 13 residues. The CDR3 DNA is TGTGCCAGCTCTCGGACCGCATCCTACGAGCAGTACTTC. This gives the protein CASSRTASYEQYF.

The CDR3 nucleotides are TGCAGCGTTGAAGGAAGGGGGAGAAACACTGAAGCTTTCTTT. Encoded protein: CSVEGRGRNTEAFF. The chain links TRBV29-1 to TRBJ1-1; D might be TRBD1 (6 bases). CDR1 SQVTM and CDR2 ANQGSEA come from the germline V gene. The CDR3 spans 14 residues. The V and J ends lost 1 base and 2 bases respectively, with 11 bases between them.

The chain is built from TRBV6-1 and TRBJ2-7, with 12 nucleotides matching TRBD2. The length of the CDR3 is 17 residues. Germline CDR1 MNHNS, CDR2 SASEGT. V shed 3 bases, J shed 5 bases, and the junction held 11 bases outside the gene matches. CDR3 amino acids: CASSDQTTSGSWNEQYF. CDR3 bases: TGTGCCAGCAGTGACCAAACGACTAGCGGGAGTTGGAACGAGCAGTACTTC.

The CDR3 nucleotides read TGTGCCAGCAGTGAGTCGCGTCCCGGGGCCAACGTCCTGACTTTC. Encoded protein: CASSESRPGANVLTF. The chain joins TRBV6-1 to TRBJ2-6; D remains ambiguous. Trimming cost V 3 bases and J 4 bases, with 10 bases left between them. There are 15 residues in the CDR3. The germline CDR1 and CDR2 sequences are MNHNS and SASEGT.

This sequence joins TRBV19 and TRBJ2-1; either TRBD1 or TRBD2 may fit D (5 bases each). The CDR3 is made up of 14 amino acids. Trimming took 8 bases from V and 0 from J, leaving 11 bases between them. The V gene's germline CDR1 is LNHDA and CDR2 SQIVND (reference sequence). The CDR3 DNA sequence: TGTGCCAGTGGGGGAAGCCCCTCCTACAATGAGCAGTTCTTC. Protein product: CASGGSPSYNEQFF.

This clone was detected only a few times. This chain connects TRBV30 to TRBJ1-5; possibly TRBD1 for D (6 bases). The CDR3 has 13 amino acids. V lost 3 bases and J 6 bases, leaving 12 bases between the germline ends. Germline lookup yields CDR1 GTSNPN and CDR2 SVGIG (reference sequence). CDR3 loop: CAWSRGYRQPQHF. For the CDR3, the DNA is TGTGCCTGGAGCAGGGGATACCGTCAGCCCCAGCATTTT.

Note on this clone: Germline is not matched at one junction end, which may reflect a read error. The genes are TRBV5-4 and TRBJ1-1; 7 positions agree with TRBD1. This CDR3 spans 15 amino acids. Germline CDR1 reads SGHNT; CDR2 reads YYREEE (reference sequence). For the CDR3, the DNA is TGTGCCAGCAGCTTGGCTATGGGACAGAACAGTGAAGCTTTCTTT. This codes for CASSLAMGQNSEAFF.

The chain recombines TRBV2 with TRBJ1-5, with a weak D call TRBD1 (5 bases). Germline V gene lookup returns CDR1 SNHLY and CDR2 FYNNEI. This CDR3 has 14 amino acids. V was trimmed by 3 bases and J by 7 bases, leaving 13 bases between them. This CDR3 reads CASSDRAQEQPQHF. In DNA, the CDR3 is TGTGCCAGCAGTGACAGGGCGCAGGAACAGCCCCAGCATTTT.

This chain's CDR3 is CAIKGTSYEQYF. CDR3 coding DNA: TGTGCCATCAAGGGGACTTCATACGAGCAGTACTTC. The V gene is TRBV10-3, the J gene TRBJ2-7, with a tentative D call TRBD2 (6 bases). Trimming pared 7 bases from V and 4 bases from J, leaving 11 bases between. The CDR3 length is 12 residues. Per germline, CDR1 ENHRY and CDR2 SYGVKD.